The 22 T cell receptor beta chains in this list originate from one sample, sequenced in a study of cytomegalovirus exposure and HLA in healthy donors. Use of 60 Vbeta and 13 Jbeta primers characterized the PCR. Assay: immunoSEQ multiplex PCR; the TCRdb copy retains only in-frame clones and omits some. This table holds about 150,000 clones, approximately 80% found once. Sequences were obtained from PBMCs. The receptors were sampled from a male donor in good health and CMV-seronegative.

This clone turned up a few times. The chain couples TRBV5-4 to TRBJ1-1, with D perhaps matching TRBD1 (6 bases). This CDR3 has 15 amino acids. Germline CDR1 reads SGHNT; CDR2 reads YYREEE (reference sequence). V was cut by 5 bases and J by 0 bases, with 14 bases left in between. The CDR3 nucleotides are TGTGCCAGCAGTCAGACCGGGACATTGAACACTGAAGCTTTCTTT. Residues: CASSQTGTLNTEAFF.

The genes are TRBV15 and TRBJ2-5; 9 nucleotides match TRBD2. The J call is uncertain, as TRBJ2-7 better fits the DNA end. The CDR3 has 14 amino acids. CDR1 and CDR2 (germline): LNHNV, YYDKDF (reference sequence). The CDR3 DNA follows: TGTGCCACCAGCCGACTAGCGGACTCCTACGAGCAGTACTTC. Encoded protein: CATSRLADSYEQYF.

J is TRBJ2-7 and V is TRBV6-5, with 14 positions matching TRBD2. Germline CDR1 is MNHEY and CDR2 is SVGAGI. The V segment lost 7 bases and the J segment 4 bases; nucleotides outside the gene matches: 3. The CDR3 is made up of 14 amino acids. This CDR3 reads CASKGLAGGYEQYF. The CDR3 DNA sequence: TGTGCCAGCAAAGGACTAGCGGGGGGTTACGAGCAGTACTTC.

The chain joins TRBV7-3 to TRBJ2-3; possible D gene TRBD2, 6 bases. The CDR3 runs to 16 residues. The germline gives CDR1 SGHTA, CDR2 FQGTGA. Trimming pared 1 base from V and 1 base from J, leaving 12 bases between. The CDR3 nucleotides read TGTGCCAGCAGCTTAAGCCGGGGCGGGGGCACAGATACGCAGTATTTT. This gives the protein CASSLSRGGGTDTQYF.

The rearrangement joins TRBV7-2 to TRBJ2-1; tentatively, D is TRBD2 (6 bases). Germline assignment: CDR1 SGHTA and CDR2 FQGNSA. The CDR3 extends over 14 amino acids. V lost 9 bases and J 4 bases, leaving 16 bases between the germline ends. The CDR3 loop reads CASYSGRMYNEQFF. The CDR3 DNA is TGTGCCAGTTACTCCGGGAGAATGTACAATGAGCAGTTCTTC.

In this sample, this clone turned up once. The chain recombines TRBV19 with TRBJ1-2, with D unresolved. CDR1 and CDR2 (germline): LNHDA, SQIVND (reference sequence). The CDR3 is 16 amino acids. Trimming cost V 0 bases and J 4 bases, with 15 bases left between them. The CDR3 coding sequence is TGTGCCAGTAGTATAGATCGTGGGAGACTTCCCTATGGCTACACCTTC. Its protein is CASSIDRGRLPYGYTF.

CDR3 nucleotide sequence: TGTGCCAGCTCCCGCGGGGCGACCGGGGAGCTGTTTTTT. Residues: CASSRGATGELFF. The chain links TRBV6-5 to TRBJ2-2, with a weak D call TRBD2 (6 bases). Germline CDR1 MNHEY, CDR2 SVGAGI. The V and J ends lost 8 bases and 5 bases respectively, with 12 bases between them. The length of the CDR3 is 13 residues.

The chain links TRBV18 to TRBJ2-2; maybe TRBD2 (7 bases). Germline CDR1 is KGHSH and CDR2 is LQKENI. With 4 bases removed from V and 4 bases from J, the gap between germline ends came to 19 bases. The CDR3 is 17 residues long. The CDR3 nucleotides read TGTGCCAGCTCACAAGCAGCTAGCGGAGGGGGCACCGGGGAGCTGTTTTTT. This codes for CASSQAASGGGTGELFF.

This sequence joins TRBV28 and TRBJ1-2; D is possibly TRBD1 (5 bases). V lost 6 bases, J lost 0 bases, and 14 bases lay in between. The germline CDR1 and CDR2 sequences are MDHEN and SYDVKM. CDR3 length: 15 amino acids. This CDR3 is CASSGAGIANYGYTF. CDR3 bases: TGTGCCAGCAGCGGGGCGGGGATAGCTAACTATGGCTACACCTTC.

This chain links TRBV7-2 with TRBJ1-1; D might be TRBD1 (5 bases). Germline CDR1 and CDR2: SGHTA and FQGNSA. The CDR3 totals 16 residues. V was clipped by 1 base and J by 3 bases, with 15 bases between them. The CDR3 DNA reads TGTGCCAGCAGCTTAGGGGGTGGTGGGGCGGACACTGAAGCTTTCTTT. Protein sequence: CASSLGGGGADTEAFF.

This chain connects TRBV7-9 to TRBJ2-5; D is perhaps TRBD2 (5 bases). The CDR3 has 16 amino acids. Germline V gene lookup returns CDR1 SEHNR and CDR2 FQNEAQ (reference sequence). V lost 5 bases and J 0 bases, leaving 16 bases between the germline ends. CDR3 protein: CASSDQARGYQETQYF. The CDR3 DNA follows: TGTGCCAGCAGCGATCAAGCCCGCGGGTACCAAGAGACCCAGTACTTC.

The rearrangement joins TRBV30 to TRBJ2-1, with unresolved D. Trimming took off 0 bases at V and 4 bases at J, with 4 bases between the two ends. The CDR3 extends over 12 amino acids. CDR1 and CDR2 (germline): GTSNPN, SVGIG (reference sequence). This CDR3 is CAWSVAYNEQFF. The CDR3 nucleotides read TGTGCCTGGAGTGTGGCTTACAATGAGCAGTTCTTC. Filled out from reference TRBV30 and TRBJ2-1, the complete variable domain reads SQTIHQWPATLVQPVGSPLSLECTVEGTSNPNLYWYRQAAGRGLQLLFYSVGIGQISSEVPQNLSASRPQDRQFILSSKKLLLSDSGFYLCAWSVAYNEQFFGPGTRLTVL.

The V and J genes are TRBV27 and TRBJ2-7; 7 bases align to TRBD1. J gave up 3 bases and V 3 bases, and 5 bases lay outside the gene matches. The CDR3 has 14 amino acids. Germline V gene data show CDR1 as MNHEY and CDR2 as SMNVEV (reference sequence). CDR3 sequence: CASSLIGQDYEQYF. The CDR3 DNA sequence: TGTGCCAGCAGTTTGATCGGACAGGACTACGAGCAGTACTTC.

The CDR3 DNA reads as TGTGCCAGCTCACCACCCGGTTCCGGGTTAAACTATGGCTACACCTTC. Translation: CASSPPGSGLNYGYTF. V gene TRBV18 combines with J gene TRBJ1-2; D gene uncertain. V lost 0 bases, J lost 2 bases, and 13 bases lay in between. This CDR3 contains 16 residues. Germline V gene lookup returns CDR1 KGHSH and CDR2 LQKENI.

This chain connects TRBV19 to TRBJ2-5, with TRBD1 identical over 7 bases. V dropped 4 bases and J dropped 1; count of bases not matched to a gene: 6. This CDR3 comprises 15 residues. Germline V lookup: CDR1 LNHDA, CDR2 SQIVND (reference sequence). CDR3 DNA sequence: TGTGCCAGTAGTACCCCGACAGGGTCCCAAGAGACCCAGTACTTC. Translating it yields CASSTPTGSQETQYF.

The genes are TRBV7-9 and TRBJ2-7, with D tentatively TRBD1 (5 bases). The CDR3 has 12 residues. CDR1 is SEHNR, CDR2 FQNEAQ, per germline (reference sequence). V was pared by 2 bases and J by 6 bases, with 8 bases between. DNA for the CDR3: TGTGCCAGCAGCTTAATCCAGGGCGAGCAGTACTTC. Protein product: CASSLIQGEQYF.

V and J are TRBV5-1 and TRBJ2-5, with 12 bases matching TRBD1. The CDR3 runs 16 residues. Germline lookup yields CDR1 SGHRS and CDR2 YFSETQ. The V and J ends lost 4 bases and 4 bases, in that order; junction bases with no gene match: 8. CDR3 sequence reads: CASSRGQGAGGETQYF. CDR3 DNA: TGCGCCAGCAGCCGGGGACAGGGGGCGGGAGGAGAGACCCAGTACTTC. Together with reference TRBV5-1 and TRBJ2-5, the CDR3 gives the full variable domain: KAGVTQTPRYLIKTRGQQVTLSCSPISGHRSVSWYQQTPGQGLQFLFEYFSETQRNKGNFPGRFSGRQFSNSRSEMNVSTLELGDSALYLCASSRGQGAGGETQYFGPGTRLLVL.

CDR3 DNA sequence: TGTGCCAGCAGTGAAGGCGGGTACGAGCAGTACTTC. Protein sequence: CASSEGGYEQYF. The chain couples TRBV6-1 to TRBJ2-7, with D possibly matching TRBD2 (5 bases). CDR3 length equals 12 residues. The ends were cut back, 1 base at V and 4 bases at J, with 5 bases in the middle. Germline V gene sequence: CDR1 MNHNS, CDR2 SASEGT.

The count of this clone is one. The chain links TRBV5-4 to TRBJ2-1; TRBD2 matches at 9 bases. The germline V gene encodes CDR1 SGHNT and CDR2 YYREEE (reference sequence). Unmatched junction bases numbered 12, after V lost 4 bases and J lost 7 bases. The CDR3 covers 16 residues. The CDR3 DNA sequence: TGTGCCAGCAGCCCAAAGCGGCGGGAGGGCCGTAATGAGCAGTTCTTC. Translating gives CASSPKRREGRNEQFF.

The chain links TRBV4-2 to TRBJ2-1; 7 bases agree with TRBD2. The germline CDR1 and CDR2 sequences are LGHNA and YNFKEQ. V lost 4 bases, J lost 4 bases, and 10 bases stayed unmatched. There are 16 residues in the CDR3. The CDR3: CASSLTLADLYNEQFF. The CDR3 DNA follows: TGTGCCAGCAGCCTCACTCTAGCGGACTTATACAATGAGCAGTTCTTC.

V and J are TRBV19 and TRBJ1-2, with 10 bases aligning to TRBD1. Germline values: CDR1 LNHDA, CDR2 SQIVND (reference sequence). CDR3 length equals 17 residues. V lost 5 bases to trimming and J lost 2 bases; unmatched junction nucleotides: 11. The CDR3 region is CASSRGGDRGLNYGYTF. The DNA for the CDR3 is TGTGCCAGTAGTCGAGGGGGGGACAGGGGCCTGAACTATGGCTACACCTTC. The variable domain in full, completed from reference TRBV19 and TRBJ1-2, reads DGGITQSPKYLFRKEGQNVTLSCEQNLNHDAMYWYRQDPGQGLRLIYYSQIVNDFQKGDIAEGYSVSREKKESFPLTVTSAQKNPTAFYLCASSRGGDRGLNYGYTFGSGTRLTVV.

V usage is TRBV7-2 and J usage is TRBJ1-6, with 7 bases fitting TRBD1. This CDR3 is built from 14 residues. The J segment lost 7 bases and the V segment lost 3 bases, leaving 3 bases of the junction unmatched. Germline CDR1 is SGHTA and CDR2 is FQGNSA. CDR3 protein: CASSLGQLNSPLHF. CDR3 nucleotides: TGTGCCAGCAGCTTGGGACAGCTCAATTCACCCCTCCACTTT.